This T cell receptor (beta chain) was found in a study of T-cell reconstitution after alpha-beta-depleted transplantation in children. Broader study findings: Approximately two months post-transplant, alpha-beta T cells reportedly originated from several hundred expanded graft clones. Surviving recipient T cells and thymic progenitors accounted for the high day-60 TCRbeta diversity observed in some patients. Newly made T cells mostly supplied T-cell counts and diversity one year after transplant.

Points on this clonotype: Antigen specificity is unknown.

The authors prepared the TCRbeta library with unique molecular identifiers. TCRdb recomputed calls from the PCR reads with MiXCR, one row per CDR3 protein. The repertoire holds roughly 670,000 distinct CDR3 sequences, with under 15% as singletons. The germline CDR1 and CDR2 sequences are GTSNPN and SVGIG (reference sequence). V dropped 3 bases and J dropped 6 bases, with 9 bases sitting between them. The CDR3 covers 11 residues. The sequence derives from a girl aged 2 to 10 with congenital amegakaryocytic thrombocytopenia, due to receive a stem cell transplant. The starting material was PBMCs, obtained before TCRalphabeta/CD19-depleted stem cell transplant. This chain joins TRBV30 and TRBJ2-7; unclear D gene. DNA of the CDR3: TGTGCCTGGAGCGGCCTGGCCGAGCAGTACTTC. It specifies CAWSGLAEQYF. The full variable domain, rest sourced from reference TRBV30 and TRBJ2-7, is SQTIHQWPATLVQPVGSPLSLECTVEGTSNPNLYWYRQAAGRGLQLLFYSVGIGQISSEVPQNLSASRPQDRQFILSSKKLLLSDSGFYLCAWSGLAEQYFGPGTRLTVT.